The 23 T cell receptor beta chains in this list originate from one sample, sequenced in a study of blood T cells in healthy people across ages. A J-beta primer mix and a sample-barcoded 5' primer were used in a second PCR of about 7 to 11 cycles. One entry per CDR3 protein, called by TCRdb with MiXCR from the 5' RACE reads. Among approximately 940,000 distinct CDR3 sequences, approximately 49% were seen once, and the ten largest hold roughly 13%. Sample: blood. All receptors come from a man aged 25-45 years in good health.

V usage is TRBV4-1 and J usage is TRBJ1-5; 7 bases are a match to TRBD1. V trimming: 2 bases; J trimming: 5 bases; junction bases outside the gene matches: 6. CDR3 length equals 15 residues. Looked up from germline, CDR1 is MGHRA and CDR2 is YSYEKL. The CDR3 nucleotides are TGCGCCAGCAGCCAACGGGACAGAGAGGATCAGCCCCAGCATTTT. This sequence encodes CASSQRDREDQPQHF.

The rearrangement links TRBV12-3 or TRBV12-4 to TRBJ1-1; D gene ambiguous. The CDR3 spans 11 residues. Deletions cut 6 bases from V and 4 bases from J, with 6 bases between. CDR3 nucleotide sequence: TGTGCCAGCAGGGGGTTCACTGAAGCTTTCTTT. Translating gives CASRGFTEAFF.

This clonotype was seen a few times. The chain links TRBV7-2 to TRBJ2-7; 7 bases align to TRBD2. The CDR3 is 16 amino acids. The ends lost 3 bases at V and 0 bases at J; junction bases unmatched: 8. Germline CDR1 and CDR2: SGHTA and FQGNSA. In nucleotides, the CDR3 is TGTGCCAGCAGCTTTCCCCAGCGGGGTACCTCCTACGAGCAGTACTTC. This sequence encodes CASSFPQRGTSYEQYF. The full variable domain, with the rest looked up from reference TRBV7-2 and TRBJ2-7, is GAGVSQSPSNKVTEKGKDVELRCDPISGHTALYWYRQSLGQGLEFLIYFQGNSAPDKSGLPSDRFSAERTGGSVSTLTIQRTQQEDSAVYLCASSFPQRGTSYEQYFGPGTRLTVT.

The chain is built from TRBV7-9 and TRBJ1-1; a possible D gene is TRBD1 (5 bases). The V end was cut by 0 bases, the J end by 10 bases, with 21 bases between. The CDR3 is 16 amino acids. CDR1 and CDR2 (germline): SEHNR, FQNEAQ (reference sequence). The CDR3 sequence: CASSLAPGGGSGGAFF. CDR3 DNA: TGTGCCAGCAGCTTAGCCCCCGGGGGGGGGAGCGGGGGAGCTTTCTTT.

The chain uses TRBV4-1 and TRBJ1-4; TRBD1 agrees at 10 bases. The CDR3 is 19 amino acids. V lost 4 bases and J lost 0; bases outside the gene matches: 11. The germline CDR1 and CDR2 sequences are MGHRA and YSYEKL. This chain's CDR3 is CASSRLPGQGTSTNEKLFF. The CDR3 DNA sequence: TGCGCCAGCAGCCGGCTCCCGGGACAGGGGACTTCAACTAATGAAAAACTGTTTTTT.

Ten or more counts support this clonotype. The CDR3 here is CSAKGTSGADTQYF. CDR3 coding DNA: TGCAGCGCGAAAGGGACTAGCGGGGCAGATACGCAGTATTTT. The chain recombines TRBV29-1 with TRBJ2-3, with 13 bases fitting TRBD2. The V and J ends lost 7 bases and 4 bases, in that order; junction bases with no gene match: 5. The germline CDR1 and CDR2 sequences are SQVTM and ANQGSEA. The CDR3 extends over 14 amino acids.

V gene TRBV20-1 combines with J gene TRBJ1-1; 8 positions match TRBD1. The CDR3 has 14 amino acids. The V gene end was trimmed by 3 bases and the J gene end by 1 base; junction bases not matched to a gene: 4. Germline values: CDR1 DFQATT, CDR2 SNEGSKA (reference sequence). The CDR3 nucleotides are TGCAGTGCTAGCATAGGACAGGGGAACACTGAAGCTTTCTTT. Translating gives CSASIGQGNTEAFF.

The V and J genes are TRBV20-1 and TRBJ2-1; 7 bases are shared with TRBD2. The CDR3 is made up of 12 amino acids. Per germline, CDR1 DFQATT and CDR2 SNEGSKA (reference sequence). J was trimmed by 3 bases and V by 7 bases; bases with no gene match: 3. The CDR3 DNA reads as TGCAGTGGGAGCGGGGTCTACAATGAGCAGTTCTTC. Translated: CSGSGVYNEQFF.

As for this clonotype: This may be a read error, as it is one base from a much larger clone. In DNA form, the CDR3 reads TGTGCCAGCAGCCAAGATGGGACTACCCTAGAGACCCAGTACTTC. Amino acids: CASSQDGTTLETQYF. This chain connects TRBV4-2 to TRBJ2-5; 7 positions match TRBD2. Per the germline V gene, CDR1 is LGHNA and CDR2 is YNFKEQ. V was pared by 0 bases and J by 4 bases, with 5 bases of the junction left unmatched. The CDR3 runs 15 residues.

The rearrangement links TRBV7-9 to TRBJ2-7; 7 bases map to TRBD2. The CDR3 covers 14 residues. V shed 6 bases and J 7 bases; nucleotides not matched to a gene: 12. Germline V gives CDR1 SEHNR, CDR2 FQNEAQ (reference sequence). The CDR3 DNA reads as TGTGCCAGCAGTTCCCTTCTGGCGGGGGTTGAGCAGTACTTC. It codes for CASSSLLAGVEQYF.

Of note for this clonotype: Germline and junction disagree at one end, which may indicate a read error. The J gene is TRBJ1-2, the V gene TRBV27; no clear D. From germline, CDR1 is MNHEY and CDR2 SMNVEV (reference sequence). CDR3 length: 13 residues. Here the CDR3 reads CVSSLNLAHGYTF. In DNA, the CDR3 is TGTGTCAGCAGTCTCAATTTAGCTCATGGCTACACCTTC.

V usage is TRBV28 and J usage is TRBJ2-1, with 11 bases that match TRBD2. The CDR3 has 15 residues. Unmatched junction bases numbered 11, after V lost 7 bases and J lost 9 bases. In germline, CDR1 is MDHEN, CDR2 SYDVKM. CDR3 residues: CASTTVAGGPIEQFF. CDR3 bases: TGTGCCAGCACCACCGTAGCGGGGGGGCCCATTGAGCAGTTCTTC.

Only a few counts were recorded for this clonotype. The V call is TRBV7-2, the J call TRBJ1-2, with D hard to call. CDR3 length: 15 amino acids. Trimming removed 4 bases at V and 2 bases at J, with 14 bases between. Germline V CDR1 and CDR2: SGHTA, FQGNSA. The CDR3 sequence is CASSSPESPNYGYTF. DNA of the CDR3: TGTGCCAGCAGCTCCCCAGAAAGTCCGAACTATGGCTACACCTTC.

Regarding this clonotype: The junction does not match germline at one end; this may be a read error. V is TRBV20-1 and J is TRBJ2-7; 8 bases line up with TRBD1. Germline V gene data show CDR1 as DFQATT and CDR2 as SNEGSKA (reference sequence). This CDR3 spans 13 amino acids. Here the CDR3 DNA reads TGCAGTGCAAACGGACAGGGCCCCTACGTGCAGTACTTC. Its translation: CSANGQGPYVQYF.

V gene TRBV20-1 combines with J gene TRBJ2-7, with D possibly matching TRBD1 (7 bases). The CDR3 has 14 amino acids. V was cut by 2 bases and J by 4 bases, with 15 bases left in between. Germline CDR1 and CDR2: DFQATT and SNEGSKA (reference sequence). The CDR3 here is CSARQGGLPYEQYF. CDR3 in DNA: TGCAGTGCTAGACAGGGGGGCCTACCTTACGAGCAGTACTTC.

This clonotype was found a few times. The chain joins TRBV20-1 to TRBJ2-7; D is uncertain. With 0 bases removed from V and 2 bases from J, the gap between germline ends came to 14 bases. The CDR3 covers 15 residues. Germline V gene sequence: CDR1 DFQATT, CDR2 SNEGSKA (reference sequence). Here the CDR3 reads CSARDMLTGAYEQYF. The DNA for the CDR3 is TGCAGTGCTAGAGATATGTTGACTGGGGCCTACGAGCAGTACTTC.

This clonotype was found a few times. CDR3 in DNA: TGTGCCAGCAGTTTGGCCGGCGAAGGACATGGCTACACCTTC. This translates into CASSLAGEGHGYTF. The rearrangement joins TRBV12-3 or TRBV12-4 to TRBJ1-2, with no clear D. This CDR3 has 14 residues. Trimming pared 3 bases from V and 6 bases from J, leaving 14 bases between.

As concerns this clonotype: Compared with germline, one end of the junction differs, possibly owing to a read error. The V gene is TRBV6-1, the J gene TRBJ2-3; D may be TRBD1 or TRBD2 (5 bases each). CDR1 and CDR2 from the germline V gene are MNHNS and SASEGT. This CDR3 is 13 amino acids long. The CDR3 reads CASREGETDTQYF. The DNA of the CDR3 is TGTGCCAGCAGGGAAGGGGAGACGGATACGCAGTATTTT.

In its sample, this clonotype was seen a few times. The CDR3 is CASSYAYPPTSGGAKPDTQYF. In DNA, the CDR3 is TGTGCCAGCAGTTACGCATATCCCCCTACTAGCGGGGGGGCGAAGCCAGATACGCAGTATTTT. The V gene is TRBV6-5, the J gene TRBJ2-3; 13 nucleotides agree with TRBD2. The germline V gene has CDR1 MNHEY and CDR2 SVGAGI. The CDR3 runs 21 residues. V dropped 2 bases and J dropped 4; count of bases not matched to a gene: 18.

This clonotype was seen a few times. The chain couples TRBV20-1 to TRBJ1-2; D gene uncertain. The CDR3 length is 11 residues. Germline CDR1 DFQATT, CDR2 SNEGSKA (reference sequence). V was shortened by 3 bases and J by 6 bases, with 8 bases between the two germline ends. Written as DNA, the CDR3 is TGCAGTGCTAGGGCACTCGATGGCTACACCTTC. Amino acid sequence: CSARALDGYTF.

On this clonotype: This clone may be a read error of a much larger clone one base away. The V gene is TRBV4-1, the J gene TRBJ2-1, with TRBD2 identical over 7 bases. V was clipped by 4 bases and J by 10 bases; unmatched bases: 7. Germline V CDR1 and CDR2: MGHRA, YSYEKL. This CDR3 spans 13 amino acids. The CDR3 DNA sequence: TGCGCCAGCAGCCGCCCGGGGGGATCCGAGCAGTTCTTC. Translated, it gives CASSRPGGSEQFF.

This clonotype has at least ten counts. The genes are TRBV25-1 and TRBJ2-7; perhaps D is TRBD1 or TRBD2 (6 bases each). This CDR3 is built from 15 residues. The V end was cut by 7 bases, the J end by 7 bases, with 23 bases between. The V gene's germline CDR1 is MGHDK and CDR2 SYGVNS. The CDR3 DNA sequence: TGTGCCAGCACCTTTGGGGGGCAGGGGTTTGTTGAGCAGTACTTC. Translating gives CASTFGGQGFVEQYF.

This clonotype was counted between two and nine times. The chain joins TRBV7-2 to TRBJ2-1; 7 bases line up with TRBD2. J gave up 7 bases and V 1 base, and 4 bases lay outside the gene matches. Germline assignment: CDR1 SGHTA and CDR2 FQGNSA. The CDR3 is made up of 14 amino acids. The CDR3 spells CASSLVVGGNEQFF. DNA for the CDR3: TGTGCCAGCAGCTTAGTGGTGGGGGGGAATGAGCAGTTCTTC.